This TCR beta chain was sequenced during a study of blood T cells in healthy people across ages (dated by TCRdb to about 2015). About the study as a whole: In model experiments, template switching captured about one uniquely barcoded TCR beta cDNA molecule for every two T cells. The donors were split into four age groups: young (average around 16 years), middle-aged (39), aged (over 55) and long-lived (roughly 77). Two additional independent replicas of 1 million unique cDNA reads from the same blood draw were analyzed for two donors (one aged 18 to 29 and one aged 80 or older). Donors of different ages were randomly distributed across sequencing lanes to avoid experimental bias. Age-related changes in TCR beta repertoire diversity were measured in the study by deep sequencing normalized with unique cDNA molecular identifiers. The paper as a whole reports these results and caveats: The CMV infection status of donors was not known, potentially confounding age-related changes in expanded clonotypes. As age increased, observed TCR beta diversity per million T cells dropped in a roughly linear way, and a significant reduction was already evident by age about 36. Total diversity estimates from one million sequenced T cells were considered lower bounds and underestimates. Since profiling was done on bulk unsorted PBMCs, naive and antigen-experienced compartments could not be conclusively compared. The percentage of naive T cells measured by flow cytometry correlated strongly with observed TCR beta diversity. Compared with the aged group, the long-lived group had more naive CD4+ T cells, fewer expanded clones and increased TCR diversity, a pattern suggesting age selection.

Regarding this clonotype: The antigen this receptor binds is unknown. It has no much larger one-base neighbor in the sample; base qualities were not kept.

Library preparation employed 5' RACE. Sequencing instrument: Illumina HiSeq 2500. The second PCR ran for about 6 to 11 cycles and used a J-beta primer mix along with a sample-barcoded 5' primer. A template-switch 5' adaptor carrying 12 random nucleotides introduced a unique molecular identifier onto each TCR beta cDNA molecule. Each sample yielded at least 2.5 million CDR3-containing paired-end reads. All of the RNA was converted into first-strand cDNA using the Mint cDNA synthesis kit, with a TRBC-specific oligonucleotide serving as the primer. All cDNA was treated with uracil-DNA glycosylase and then went through a first 18-cycle PCR with the universal primers M1SS and BC2_uni_R. The authors processed their data as follows. For normalization, 1 million high-quality reads were randomly selected from each sample, with every read carrying a distinct molecular identifier. Instead of being binned into consensus sequences, reads with shared molecular identifiers were discarded. MiTCR, run with a Q25 quality threshold and the strictest error-elimination algorithm, handled CDR3 identification, clonotype clustering and error correction. A nonparametric unseen species model with Euler transformation was used to estimate a lower bound on total TCR beta diversity. TCRdb's own reprocessing of the public reads used fastp at Q25 and MiXCR and kept productive beta chains. Identical CDR3 protein sequences are pooled into one entry, listed with their most common genes and DNA. TCRdb, not the original authors, processed these V and J calls. This sample is represented by hundreds of thousands of distinct CDR3 sequences; 58% of them were singletons. The ten largest clones take up approximately 37% of the sample.

Donors were roughly 40 systemically healthy Caucasian individuals from Russia aged roughly 6 to 90 years. Each donor gave about 9.7 milliliters of peripheral blood, drawn into EDTA-treated Vacutainer tubes. Ficoll-Paque density-gradient centrifugation was used to isolate PBMCs, with at least 7 million per sample. Trizol reagent was used to extract total RNA from PBMCs, with at least 5 micrograms per sample. For every donor, an aliquot of PBMCs went through flow cytometry to measure the percentages of naive CD45RAhigh/CD27high T cells. The sequence derives from a man in his 60s in good health. Sequences were obtained from blood.

CDR3 region: CASSQDSGKTETQYF. In nucleotides, the sequence is TGTGCCAGCAGCCAAGATTCCGGCAAGACAGAGACCCAGTACTTC. The chain uses TRBV3-1 and TRBJ2-5; no D gene can be assigned with confidence. From cysteine to phenylalanine, the CDR3 is 15 amino acids long. Only CDR3 DNA is held: 45 bases, read in frame from base 1. V is shortened by 0 bases, J by 4 bases, and the region joining them spans 12 bases. CDR1 and CDR2 (LGHDT, YNNKEL) derive from the germline V gene (reference sequence).